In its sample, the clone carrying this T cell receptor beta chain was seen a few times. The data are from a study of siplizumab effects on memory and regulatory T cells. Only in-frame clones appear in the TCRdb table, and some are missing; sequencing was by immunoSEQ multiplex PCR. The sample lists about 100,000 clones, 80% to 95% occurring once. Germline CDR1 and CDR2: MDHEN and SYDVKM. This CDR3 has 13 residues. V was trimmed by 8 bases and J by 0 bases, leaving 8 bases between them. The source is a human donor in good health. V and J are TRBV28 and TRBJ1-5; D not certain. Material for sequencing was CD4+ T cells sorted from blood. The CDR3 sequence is CASLRDSNQPQHF. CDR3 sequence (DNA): TGTGCCAGCCTCCGGGATAGCAATCAGCCCCAGCATTTT.